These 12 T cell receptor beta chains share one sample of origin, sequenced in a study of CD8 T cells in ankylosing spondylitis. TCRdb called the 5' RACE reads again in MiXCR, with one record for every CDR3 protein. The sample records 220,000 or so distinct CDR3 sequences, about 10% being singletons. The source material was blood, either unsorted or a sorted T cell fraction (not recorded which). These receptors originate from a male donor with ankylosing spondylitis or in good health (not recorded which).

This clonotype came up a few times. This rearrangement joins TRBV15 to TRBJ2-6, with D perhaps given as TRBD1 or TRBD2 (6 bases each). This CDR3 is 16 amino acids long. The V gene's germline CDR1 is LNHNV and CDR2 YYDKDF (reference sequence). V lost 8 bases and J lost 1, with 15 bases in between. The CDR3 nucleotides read TGTGCCACCTCCGGGGGAACAGGGTCTGGGGCCAACGTCCTGACTTTC. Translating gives CATSGGTGSGANVLTF.

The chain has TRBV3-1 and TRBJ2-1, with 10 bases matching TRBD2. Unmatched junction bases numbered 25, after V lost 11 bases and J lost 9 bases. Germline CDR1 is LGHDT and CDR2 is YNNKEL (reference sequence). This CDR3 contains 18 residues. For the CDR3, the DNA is TGTGCCTCCTGCCCGCCCAACCTAGCGGGGGCCCACGCGGGTGAGCAGTTCTTC. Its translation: CASCPPNLAGAHAGEQFF.

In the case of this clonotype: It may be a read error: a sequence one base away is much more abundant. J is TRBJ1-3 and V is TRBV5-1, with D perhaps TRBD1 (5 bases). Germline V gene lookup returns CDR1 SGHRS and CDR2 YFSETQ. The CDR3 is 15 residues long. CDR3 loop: CASSSGGGESNTINF. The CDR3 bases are TGCGCCAGCAGCTCGGGTGGGGGAGAGTCAAACACCATAAATTTT.

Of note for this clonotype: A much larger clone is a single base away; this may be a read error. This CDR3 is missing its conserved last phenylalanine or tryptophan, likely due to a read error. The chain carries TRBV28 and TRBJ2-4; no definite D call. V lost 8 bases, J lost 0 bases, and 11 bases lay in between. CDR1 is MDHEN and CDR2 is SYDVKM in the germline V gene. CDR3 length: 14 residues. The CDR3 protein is CASETSLAKNIQYI. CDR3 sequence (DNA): TGTGCCAGCGAAACATCATTAGCCAAAAACATTCAGTACATC.

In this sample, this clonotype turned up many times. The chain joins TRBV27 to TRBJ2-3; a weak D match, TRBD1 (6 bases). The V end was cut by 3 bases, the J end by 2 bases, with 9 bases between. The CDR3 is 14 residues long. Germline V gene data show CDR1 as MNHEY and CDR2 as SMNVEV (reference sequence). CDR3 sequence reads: CASSFWDTTDTQYF. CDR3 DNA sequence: TGTGCCAGCAGTTTCTGGGACACCACAGATACGCAGTATTTT.

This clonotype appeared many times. In nucleotides, the CDR3 is TGTGCCTGCAAGCCGGGACAGGGCTACAATGAGCAGTTCTTC. As protein: CACKPGQGYNEQFF. V usage is TRBV7-6 and J usage is TRBJ2-1; TRBD1 aligns across 9 bases. V dropped 11 bases and J dropped 3; count of bases not matched to a gene: 8. The CDR3 covers 14 residues. Germline-derived CDR1 and CDR2 are SGHVS and FNYEAQ. Full variable domain (rest looked up from reference TRBV7-6 and TRBJ2-1): GAGVSQSPRYKVTKRGQDVALRCDPISGHVSLYWYRQALGQGPEFLTYFNYEAQQDKSGLPNDRFSAERPEGSISTLTIQRTEQRDSAMYRCACKPGQGYNEQFFGPGTRLTVL.

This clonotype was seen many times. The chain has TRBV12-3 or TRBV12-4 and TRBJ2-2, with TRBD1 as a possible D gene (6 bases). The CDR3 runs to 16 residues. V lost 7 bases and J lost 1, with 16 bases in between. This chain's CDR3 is CASTSDLRGNTGELFF. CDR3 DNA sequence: TGTGCCAGCACCTCAGATCTCAGGGGGAACACCGGGGAGCTGTTTTTT.

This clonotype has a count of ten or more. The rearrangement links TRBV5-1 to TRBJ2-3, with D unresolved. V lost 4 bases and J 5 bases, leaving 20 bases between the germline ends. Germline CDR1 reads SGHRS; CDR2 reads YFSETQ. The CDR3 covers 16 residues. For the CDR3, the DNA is TGCGCCAGCAGCGCCGGCTCGGGCCAAGGGATAGATACGCAGTATTTT. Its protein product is CASSAGSGQGIDTQYF.

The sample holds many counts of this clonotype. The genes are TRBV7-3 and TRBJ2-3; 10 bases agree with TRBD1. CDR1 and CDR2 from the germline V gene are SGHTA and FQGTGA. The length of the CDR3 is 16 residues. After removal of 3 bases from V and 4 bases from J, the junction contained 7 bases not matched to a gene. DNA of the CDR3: TGTGCCAGCAGCTTGAGCTTGGGACAGGGGTCAGATACGCAGTATTTT. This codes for CASSLSLGQGSDTQYF.

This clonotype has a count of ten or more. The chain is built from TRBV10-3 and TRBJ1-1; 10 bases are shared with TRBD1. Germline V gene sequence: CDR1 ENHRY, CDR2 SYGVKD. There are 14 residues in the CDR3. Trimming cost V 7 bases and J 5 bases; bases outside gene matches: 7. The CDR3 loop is CAITPGTGVTEAFF. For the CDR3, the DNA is TGTGCCATCACTCCGGGGACAGGGGTAACTGAAGCTTTCTTT.

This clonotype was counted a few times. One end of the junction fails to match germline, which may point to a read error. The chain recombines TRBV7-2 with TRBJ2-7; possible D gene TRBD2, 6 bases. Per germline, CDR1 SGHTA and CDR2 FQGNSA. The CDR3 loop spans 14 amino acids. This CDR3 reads CASSLATASYEQYF. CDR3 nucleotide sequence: TGTGCCAGCAGCCTAGCGACAGCATCCTACGAGCAGTACTTC.

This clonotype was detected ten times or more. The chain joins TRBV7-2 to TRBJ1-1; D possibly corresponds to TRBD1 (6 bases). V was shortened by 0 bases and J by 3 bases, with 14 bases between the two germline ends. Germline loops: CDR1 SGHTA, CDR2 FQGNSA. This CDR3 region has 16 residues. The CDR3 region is CASSLAVGGFDTEAFF. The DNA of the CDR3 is TGTGCCAGCAGCTTAGCCGTAGGGGGGTTCGACACTGAAGCTTTCTTT.